The 15 T cell receptor beta chains below come from one sample, sequenced in a study of T-cell reconstitution after alpha-beta-depleted transplantation in children. TCRbeta library construction was performed incorporating unique molecular identifiers. A single record per CDR3 protein comes from TCRdb applying MiXCR to the PCR reads. The sample lists about a million distinct CDR3 sequences; roughly 29% were seen once. The material sequenced was PBMCs, mostly from graft donor cells, taken 360 days after TCRalphabeta/CD19-depleted stem cell transplant. Source of these receptors: a boy under two years old who had a stem cell transplant for SCID, so the T cells may come from the graft donor.

V gene TRBV15 combines with J gene TRBJ2-3; 9 nucleotides match TRBD2. This CDR3 is 14 amino acids long. The V gene's germline CDR1 is LNHNV and CDR2 YYDKDF (reference sequence). V trimming: 5 bases; J trimming: 4 bases; junction bases outside the gene matches: 4. CDR3 sequence reads: CATSAGGPPDTQYF. CDR3 nucleotides: TGTGCCACCAGCGCGGGGGGGCCTCCAGATACGCAGTATTTT. The variable domain in full, with the rest retrieved from reference TRBV15 and TRBJ2-3, is DAMVIQNPRYQVTQFGKPVTLSCSQTLNHNVMYWYQQKSSQAPKLLFHYYDKDFNNEADTPDNFQSRRPNTSFCFLDIRSPGLGDTAMYLCATSAGGPPDTQYFGPGTRLTVL.

The chain has TRBV28 and TRBJ2-1; no firm D call. Trimming stripped 3 bases from V and 0 bases from J, with 21 bases between. CDR3 length: 19 residues. Germline V gene sequence: CDR1 MDHEN, CDR2 SYDVKM. The CDR3 DNA follows: TGTGCCAGCAGTTTGGGCCCCCAGTCGGCCGCGAGCTCCTACAATGAGCAGTTCTTC. This gives the protein CASSLGPQSAASSYNEQFF.

Many counts were recorded for this clonotype. This rearrangement joins TRBV13 to TRBJ2-1; tentative D call: TRBD2 (6 bases). V was clipped by 6 bases and J by 8 bases, with 11 bases between them. CDR1 and CDR2 from the germline V gene are PRHDT and FYEKMQ (reference sequence). CDR3 size: 12 residues. CDR3 loop: CASRSRGYEQFF. CDR3 sequence (DNA): TGTGCCAGCAGGTCTCGGGGGTATGAGCAGTTCTTC.

V gene TRBV7-2 combines with J gene TRBJ2-4; a weak D match, TRBD2 (6 bases). Germline CDR1 and CDR2: SGHTA and FQGNSA. Trimming pared 5 bases from V and 5 bases from J, leaving 13 bases between. The CDR3 totals 14 residues. DNA for the CDR3: TGTGCCAGCAGCATCACGGGACTCCAAAACATTCAGTACTTC. This translates into CASSITGLQNIQYF.

The chain has TRBV2 and TRBJ2-3; D may be TRBD2 (6 bases). The CDR3 totals 11 residues. The germline V gene encodes CDR1 SNHLY and CDR2 FYNNEI. The germline V and J ends were trimmed by 5 bases and 13 bases, with 13 bases remaining between them. The CDR3 here is CASSLGLPKYF. The CDR3 DNA is TGTGCCAGCAGTTTGGGACTCCCCAAGTATTTT.

CDR3 nucleotide sequence: TGTGCCAGCGGAGGGCAGGTAAATTCACCCCTCCACTTT. Its protein is CASGGQVNSPLHF. The V call is TRBV28, the J call TRBJ1-6; D is uncertain. The CDR3 is 13 amino acids. Germline loops: CDR1 MDHEN, CDR2 SYDVKM. The V end lost 8 bases, the J end lost 7 bases, and 12 bases lay between the germline ends.

Only a few counts were recorded for this clonotype. The rearrangement joins TRBV5-1 to TRBJ2-1; TRBD1 matches 9 bases. The V gene's germline CDR1 is SGHRS and CDR2 YFSETQ. Trimming at V came to 4 bases and at J to 4 bases, leaving 9 bases not matched to a gene. The CDR3 totals 16 residues. In nucleotides, the CDR3 is TGCGCCAGCAGCGCTACCACAGGGGGCCAGTACAATGAGCAGTTCTTC. Amino acid sequence: CASSATTGGQYNEQFF.

The chain is built from TRBV6-1 and TRBJ2-1; possible D gene TRBD1, 6 bases. Germline loops: CDR1 MNHNS, CDR2 SASEGT. V dropped 9 bases and J dropped 9 bases, with 24 bases sitting between them. The CDR3 consists of 15 residues. The CDR3 reads CASTSWDTRQAEQFF. The CDR3 bases are TGTGCCAGTACCTCCTGGGACACTCGGCAGGCTGAGCAGTTCTTC.

V gene TRBV5-5 combines with J gene TRBJ2-7, with D possibly matching TRBD2 (5 bases). The CDR3 contains 14 residues. The germline V gene encodes CDR1 SGHKS and CDR2 YYEKEE (reference sequence). The ends were cut back, 1 base at V and 0 bases at J, with 8 bases in the middle. CDR3 sequence (DNA): TGTGCCAGCAGCTTGCCGGGGTCCTCCTACGAGCAGTACTTC. Its protein is CASSLPGSSYEQYF.

This clonotype was detected only a few times. The chain couples TRBV7-3 to TRBJ2-1, with D perhaps matching TRBD2 (6 bases). The length of the CDR3 is 17 residues. V lost 0 bases to trimming and J lost 4 bases, with 16 bases between them. Germline V lookup: CDR1 SGHTA, CDR2 FQGTGA. The DNA of the CDR3 is TGTGCCAGCAGCTTAACGCTGATGGGGGGAGCTTACAATGAGCAGTTCTTC. Encoded protein: CASSLTLMGGAYNEQFF.

The count of this clonotype is one. The rearrangement links TRBV13 to TRBJ2-1; TRBD2 matches 8 bases. There are 16 residues in the CDR3. CDR1 and CDR2 (germline): PRHDT, FYEKMQ (reference sequence). After removal of 0 bases from V and 4 bases from J, the junction contained 5 bases not matched to a gene. DNA of the CDR3: TGTGCCAGCAGCTTAGGCGGGAGGGCCCTGTACAATGAGCAGTTCTTC. The encoded protein is CASSLGGRALYNEQFF.

In its sample, this clonotype was seen a few times. The gene calls are TRBV7-6 and TRBJ2-3; 11 nucleotides agree with TRBD2. There are 17 residues in the CDR3. V shed 4 bases and J 0 bases; nucleotides not matched to a gene: 6. Germline lookup yields CDR1 SGHVS and CDR2 FNYEAQ. DNA for the CDR3: TGTGCCAGCAGCTCCTCGACTAGCGGGGCGAGCACAGATACGCAGTATTTT. Encoded protein: CASSSSTSGASTDTQYF.

This clonotype was detected a few times. V and J are TRBV20-1 and TRBJ2-2, with 9 bases lining up with TRBD1. The germline V gene has CDR1 DFQATT and CDR2 SNEGSKA (reference sequence). Trimming removed 3 bases from V and 0 bases from J; junction bases left unmatched: 2. The CDR3 contains 15 residues. DNA of the CDR3: TGCAGTGCTAGGTACAGGGGGCCGAACACCGGGGAGCTGTTTTTT. It encodes CSARYRGPNTGELFF.

The chain combines TRBV9 with TRBJ2-3, with 15 bases aligning to TRBD2. Germline-derived CDR1 and CDR2 are SGDLS and YYNGEE. With 3 bases clipped from V and 6 bases from J, the junction kept 5 bases outside the gene matches. The CDR3 length is 16 residues. For the CDR3, the DNA is TGTGCCAGCAGCGAGTGGACTAGCGGGGGGGTTGATACGCAGTATTTT. Protein sequence: CASSEWTSGGVDTQYF. The whole variable domain, remainder taken from reference TRBV9 and TRBJ2-3, is DSGVTQTPKHLITATGQRVTLRCSPRSGDLSVYWYQQSLDQGLQFLIQYYNGEERAKGNILERFSAQQFPDLHSELNLSSLELGDSALYFCASSEWTSGGVDTQYFGPGTRLTVL.

The chain combines TRBV9 with TRBJ1-6, with a tentative D call TRBD1 (6 bases). The CDR3 runs 15 residues. Germline lookup yields CDR1 SGDLS and CDR2 YYNGEE. Deletions cut 3 bases from V and 8 bases from J, with 15 bases between. Written as DNA, the CDR3 is TGTGCCAGCAGCGAGGGGGGGACATCCTATTCACCCCTCCACTTT. Residues: CASSEGGTSYSPLHF.